The next 2 T cell receptor beta chains were all read from a single sample in a study of blood T cells in healthy people across ages. For the second PCR, which ran for about 7 to 12 cycles, a sample-barcoded 5' primer and a J-beta primer mix were used. One entry per CDR3 protein, called by TCRdb with MiXCR from the 5' RACE reads. The sample includes roughly 800,000 distinct CDR3 sequences, 58% of them seen just once. The material sequenced was blood. Receptors originate from a man aged 30 to 39 in good health.

CDR3 sequence: CASSLVAGSNQPQHF. The CDR3 bases are TGTGCCAGCAGCTTAGTCGCCGGCAGCAATCAGCCCCAGCATTTT. The chain is built from TRBV11-2 and TRBJ1-5; D is undetermined. CDR1 SGHAT and CDR2 FQNNGV come from the germline V gene. This CDR3 has 15 amino acids. V lost 1 base and J 1 base, leaving 8 bases between the germline ends.

V is TRBV5-5 and J is TRBJ2-3; D perhaps matches TRBD2 (5 bases). The CDR3 is 17 amino acids. Germline V CDR1 and CDR2: SGHKS, YYEKEE (reference sequence). Deletions cut 2 bases from V and 5 bases from J, with 21 bases between. The CDR3 coding sequence is TGTGCCAGCAGCTTCACGAGATCAGGAGCCAGCGGAGATACGCAGTATTTT. It specifies CASSFTRSGASGDTQYF.